This T cell receptor beta chain is from a study of cytomegalovirus exposure and HLA in healthy donors. The sample holds a few counts of this clone. What it binds is unknown. The PCR made use of 60 Vbeta and 13 Jbeta primers. The method was immunoSEQ multiplex PCR; TCRdb's version includes in-frame clones alone and lacks a portion of them. The data contain roughly 100,000 clones, approximately 16% of them seen just once; the ten biggest clones take up more than 0.8%. Study-level results: Listed as cytomegalovirus-associated were 150 to 200 TCR beta chains. Through in vitro validation, a few CMV-associated chains were shown to be specific for CMV antigens. In a later analysis, TCR association rates varied by HLA locus: DRB1 most, HLA-C fewest.

Each donor was nominally healthy when sampled (though unrecorded immune exposures were likely). This receptor was obtained from a female donor in good health and CMV-seronegative. Sequenced: PBMCs.

The CDR3 DNA is TGTGCCAGCTCGCGGACTAGCGGGGGAACAGATACGCAGTATTTT. Its translation: CASSRTSGGTDTQYF. V is TRBV18 and J is TRBJ2-3, with 13 bases fitting TRBD2. The CDR3 has 15 residues. Losses at the gene ends were 6 bases for V and 3 bases for J; bases not matched to a gene: 3. CDR1 is KGHSH and CDR2 is LQKENI in the germline V gene.